What follows are 18 T cell receptor beta chains derived from one specimen sequenced in a study of tumor-infiltrating lymphocytes in oesophageal squamous cell carcinoma. Each CDR3 protein is one row after TCRdb ran MiXCR on the PCR reads. Counted here are 13,000 to 15,000 distinct CDR3 sequences, 45% to 55% occurring once; the ten biggest clones make up approximately 46%. Specimen: blood. The receptors come from a male donor with esophageal squamous cell carcinoma.

The rearrangement joins TRBV5-4 to TRBJ1-1; no clear D gene. V lost 4 bases and J 4 bases, leaving 8 bases between the germline ends. Germline V gene sequence: CDR1 SGHNT, CDR2 YYREEE (reference sequence). CDR3 length: 12 amino acids. The CDR3 coding sequence is TGTGCCAGCAGCCGCAAACCCACTGAAGCTTTCTTT. As protein: CASSRKPTEAFF.

This clonotype appeared many times. The chain uses TRBV11-2 and TRBJ1-5; D call uncertain. Trimming took off 8 bases at V and 2 bases at J, with 10 bases between the two ends. The CDR3 has 13 residues. Germline V lookup: CDR1 SGHAT, CDR2 FQNNGV. CDR3 nucleotide sequence: TGTGCCAGCTCCCTTTCGGGCAATCAGCCCCAGCATTTT. Translation: CASSLSGNQPQHF.

The chain links TRBV5-1 to TRBJ2-1; D perhaps matches TRBD1 (5 bases). Germline loops: CDR1 SGHRS, CDR2 YFSETQ. This CDR3 spans 13 amino acids. The ends were cut back, 3 bases at V and 4 bases at J, with 8 bases in the middle. CDR3 amino acids: CASSSTEYNEQFF. The CDR3, as DNA: TGCGCCAGCAGCTCGACAGAATACAATGAGCAGTTCTTC.

Ten or more counts support this clonotype. A read error may be the cause here, since a much bigger clone is one base away. This CDR3 is CASSYTSGSEQYF. In DNA, the CDR3 is TGTGCCAGCAGTTACACTAGCGGGAGTGAGCAGTACTTC. The chain couples TRBV6-6 to TRBJ2-5, with 11 positions matching TRBD2. There are 13 residues in the CDR3. With V trimmed by 2 bases and J by 11 bases, 4 bases remained unmatched. Germline CDR1 MNHNY, CDR2 SVGAGI (reference sequence).

CDR3 sequence (DNA): TGTGCCAGCAGCTTGGACAGGGGGTATGAGGAGACCCAGTACTTC. As protein: CASSLDRGYEETQYF. The gene calls are TRBV7-6 and TRBJ2-1, with 10 bases matching TRBD1. The last part of the DNA fits TRBJ2-5 better; the J call may be wrong. CDR1 and CDR2 (germline): SGHVS, FNYEAQ. The CDR3 totals 15 residues.

Only a few counts were recorded for this clonotype. The chain uses TRBV5-1 and TRBJ2-1; perhaps D is TRBD1 or TRBD2 (5 bases each). The V gene's germline CDR1 is SGHRS and CDR2 YFSETQ. The CDR3 is 14 residues long. Trimming left V 5 bases short and J 6 bases short, with 15 bases between. The CDR3 reads CASRQAGSANEQFF. CDR3 coding DNA: TGCGCCAGCAGACAGGCTGGGAGCGCCAATGAGCAGTTCTTC. The full variable domain, its missing parts supplied by reference TRBV5-1 and TRBJ2-1, is KAGVTQTPRYLIKTRGQQVTLSCSPISGHRSVSWYQQTPGQGLQFLFEYFSETQRNKGNFPGRFSGRQFSNSRSEMNVSTLELGDSALYLCASRQAGSANEQFFGPGTRLTVL.

In its sample, this clonotype was seen many times. A read error may explain this, as a much larger clone is one base away. The chain carries TRBV27 and TRBJ2-7; TRBD2 matches at 8 bases. The CDR3 length is 16 residues. In germline, CDR1 is MNHEY, CDR2 SMNVEV (reference sequence). V lost 6 bases to trimming and J lost 7 bases; unmatched junction nucleotides: 17. The CDR3 region is CASRPTSGRSYNEQYF. CDR3 DNA sequence: TGTGCCAGCAGACCTACTAGCGGCCGATCCTACAATGAGCAGTACTTC.

This clonotype was detected only a few times. V gene TRBV7-2 combines with J gene TRBJ2-7; TRBD1 matches at 7 bases. The junction had 2 bases not matched to a gene; V was cut back by 3 bases and J by 6 bases. Germline V lookup: CDR1 SGHTA, CDR2 FQGNSA. CDR3 length: 12 residues. CDR3 loop: CASSFGTAEQYF. DNA of the CDR3: TGTGCCAGCAGCTTCGGGACAGCCGAGCAGTACTTC.

This clonotype counts as medium-sized. This rearrangement joins TRBV11-3 to TRBJ2-5, with a possible D match to TRBD1 (5 bases). Between the trimmed V and J ends, which lost 2 bases and 2 bases, there was a span of 9 bases. Germline CDR1 and CDR2: SGHNT and YENEEA. The CDR3 covers 14 residues. The CDR3 coding sequence is TGTGCCAGCAGCTTACGGGCAGGGCAAGAGACCCAGTACTTC. It translates to CASSLRAGQETQYF.

The chain recombines TRBV7-6 with TRBJ2-3, with a weak D call TRBD1 (5 bases). Germline-derived CDR1 and CDR2 are SGHVS and FNYEAQ. V lost 1 base and J lost 6, with 5 bases in between. This CDR3 comprises 12 residues. CDR3 nucleotide sequence: TGTGCCAGCAGCTTAGAGGGGGATACGCAGTATTTT. Protein sequence: CASSLEGDTQYF.

The V call is TRBV7-6, the J call TRBJ2-5; D unclear. Germline V lookup: CDR1 SGHVS, CDR2 FNYEAQ. The CDR3 has 13 residues. Trimming left V 2 bases short and J 3 bases short, with 7 bases between. The CDR3 loop reads CASSLRQKETQYF. The CDR3 nucleotides read TGTGCCAGCAGCTTAAGGCAGAAAGAGACCCAGTACTTC.

In its sample, this clonotype is medium-sized. The gene calls are TRBV10-1 and TRBJ2-1; TRBD2 matches 7 bases. The CDR3 loop spans 16 amino acids. Germline values: CDR1 WNHNN, CDR2 SYGVQD (reference sequence). The V and J ends lost 6 bases and 0 bases, in that order; junction bases with no gene match: 8. For the CDR3, the DNA is TGCGCCAGCAGCGCTTTAGCGGGTAGCTCCTACAATGAGCAGTTCTTC. It is translated as CASSALAGSSYNEQFF.

Judged by abundance, this clonotype is medium-sized. The chain uses TRBV6-1 and TRBJ2-2; the match to TRBD1 covers 10 bases. Germline trimming cut 4 bases from V and 3 bases from J; bases unmatched to any gene: 2. The CDR3 totals 15 residues. From germline, CDR1 is MNHNS and CDR2 SASEGT. CDR3 sequence (DNA): TGTGCCAGCAGTGGGGGGACAGGGGACACCGGGGAGCTGTTTTTT. It codes for CASSGGTGDTGELFF.

The rearrangement joins TRBV7-4 to TRBJ2-7; a weak D match, TRBD1 (5 bases). Deletions cut 7 bases from V and 3 bases from J, with 19 bases between. Per the germline V gene, CDR1 is SGHVT and CDR2 is SQSDAQ. This CDR3 spans 15 amino acids. Written as DNA, the CDR3 is TGTGCCAGCAAGGACACACGAGAAGAAGGCTACGAGCAGTACTTC. Its protein product is CASKDTREEGYEQYF.

The CDR3 reads CASQGLEGGNEQFF. DNA for the CDR3: TGTGCCAGCCAAGGGCTAGAAGGGGGCAATGAGCAGTTCTTC. V gene TRBV7-6 combines with J gene TRBJ2-1; D is perhaps TRBD1 (6 bases). V was cut by 8 bases and J by 6 bases, with 17 bases left in between. Germline CDR1 reads SGHVS; CDR2 reads FNYEAQ. The CDR3 extends over 14 amino acids.

Here the CDR3 reads CASSLESGGPSEQFF. The CDR3 DNA sequence: TGTGCCAGCAGCTTGGAGAGCGGGGGGCCTTCAGAGCAGTTCTTC. The V and J genes are TRBV7-3 and TRBJ2-1, with 9 bases that match TRBD2. Losses at the gene ends were 3 bases for V and 10 bases for J; bases not matched to a gene: 10. The length of the CDR3 is 15 residues. CDR1 is SGHTA and CDR2 is FQGTGA in the germline V gene. Based on the CDR3 plus reference TRBV7-3 and TRBJ2-1, the full variable domain is GAGVSQTPSNKVTEKGKYVELRCDPISGHTALYWYRQSLGQGPEFLIYFQGTGAADDSGLPNDRFFAVRPEGSVSTLKIQRTERGDSAVYLCASSLESGGPSEQFFGPGTRLTVL.

This clonotype was counted a few times. The chain uses TRBV20-1 and TRBJ2-3, with TRBD1 matching 8 bases. In germline, CDR1 is DFQATT, CDR2 SNEGSKA (reference sequence). The CDR3 has 15 amino acids. Trimming cost V 5 bases and J 4 bases; bases outside gene matches: 11. CDR3 DNA: TGCAGTGCTCCAAACAGGGGGAGGAGCGCAGATACGCAGTATTTT. It yields the protein CSAPNRGRSADTQYF.

This clonotype qualifies as medium-sized. The J gene is TRBJ2-5, the V gene TRBV10-3; 7 nucleotides agree with TRBD2. Trimming cost V 8 bases and J 4 bases; bases outside gene matches: 7. CDR3 size: 13 residues. Germline loops: CDR1 ENHRY, CDR2 SYGVKD. CDR3 sequence: CAIGSGIPETQYF. As DNA, the CDR3 is TGTGCCATCGGAAGCGGGATCCCAGAGACCCAGTACTTC.